This passage covers 19 T cell receptor beta chains from one sample sequenced in a study of lymphopenia after photon versus proton radiotherapy. Clones were read by immunoSEQ multiplex PCR, and TCRdb kept only the in-frame ones, dropping some. Among 16,000 or so clones listed, 80% to 90% were seen once. The specimen comprised peripheral blood, sampled from a patient treated with proton-based radiotherapy. The receptors derive from a woman aged 60 to 75 with cholangiocarcinoma. Some clones in this sample may be carry-over from other donors' samples.

This chain uses TRBV9 with TRBJ2-5; D tentatively reads TRBD1 or TRBD2 (6 bases each). CDR1 SGDLS and CDR2 YYNGEE come from the germline V gene. Between the trimmed V and J ends, which lost 1 base and 5 bases, there was a span of 12 bases. The CDR3 loop spans 14 amino acids. The CDR3: CASSVMGGDETQYF. The CDR3 nucleotides are TGTGCCAGCAGCGTAATGGGGGGCGATGAGACCCAGTACTTC.

The chain recombines TRBV19 with TRBJ1-2, with D uncertain. There are 14 residues in the CDR3. Trimming removed 1 base at V and 6 bases at J, with 12 bases between. Germline CDR1 reads LNHDA; CDR2 reads SQIVND (reference sequence). The CDR3 here is CASSIVGVSHGYTF. DNA for the CDR3: TGTGCCAGTAGTATAGTTGGGGTTTCCCATGGCTACACCTTC.

The chain couples TRBV6-1 to TRBJ1-5; 7 nucleotides agree with TRBD1. CDR1 is MNHNS and CDR2 is SASEGT in the germline V gene. The J segment lost 4 bases and the V segment lost 8 bases, leaving 5 bases of the junction unmatched. The CDR3 is 13 amino acids. The CDR3 DNA follows: TGTGCCAGCCGGGACAGCGGGAATCAGCCCCAGCATTTT. Protein: CASRDSGNQPQHF.

The chain links TRBV4-2 to TRBJ2-1, with 9 positions matching TRBD2. V lost 0 bases to trimming and J lost 7 bases; unmatched junction nucleotides: 4. This CDR3 comprises 15 residues. Germline V gene data show CDR1 as LGHNA and CDR2 as YNFKEQ. The DNA of the CDR3 is TGTGCCAGCAGCCAAGACGCGGGGGGGACGAATGAGCAGTTCTTC. This gives the protein CASSQDAGGTNEQFF.

The rearrangement uses TRBV19 and TRBJ2-7; D is perhaps TRBD1 (5 bases). CDR1 is LNHDA, CDR2 SQIVND, per germline (reference sequence). V lost 1 base to trimming and J lost 3 bases, with 10 bases between them. The length of the CDR3 is 14 residues. The CDR3 DNA follows: TGTGCCAGTAGTATAGGGACATCGATCTACGAGCAGTACTTC. It specifies CASSIGTSIYEQYF.

This chain uses TRBV25-1 with TRBJ1-2, with TRBD1 identical over 8 bases. The CDR3 has 17 residues. V shed 5 bases, J shed 4 bases, and the junction held 15 bases outside the gene matches. Germline CDR1 reads MGHDK; CDR2 reads SYGVNS. CDR3 residues: CASSPRTGKTVIYGYTF. CDR3 coding DNA: TGTGCCAGCAGTCCTCGGACAGGGAAAACTGTAATCTATGGCTACACCTTC.

This chain joins TRBV27 and TRBJ1-4; TRBD1 matches at 7 bases. Germline values: CDR1 MNHEY, CDR2 SMNVEV (reference sequence). The trim removed 3 bases at V and 0 bases at J, leaving 1 base unmatched. There are 15 residues in the CDR3. The CDR3 is CASSFTGATNEKLFF. The CDR3 DNA reads as TGTGCCAGCAGTTTTACAGGGGCAACTAATGAAAAACTGTTTTTT.

The rearrangement joins TRBV7-9 to TRBJ2-1, with 7 bases that match TRBD2. Trimming took 6 bases from V and 0 from J; bases not matched to a gene: 2. Germline lookup yields CDR1 SEHNR and CDR2 FQNEAQ (reference sequence). This CDR3 is built from 14 residues. CDR3 residues: CASRGGSSYNEQFF. DNA for the CDR3: TGTGCCAGCAGGGGCGGGAGCTCCTACAATGAGCAGTTCTTC.

The rearrangement joins TRBV2 to TRBJ1-2; D ambiguous. The CDR3 runs to 12 residues. In germline, CDR1 is SNHLY, CDR2 FYNNEI. The V end was cut by 6 bases, the J end by 4 bases, with 9 bases between. CDR3 loop: CASRNSSYGYTF. The DNA for the CDR3 is TGTGCCAGCAGAAACTCGTCCTATGGCTACACCTTC. Complete variable domain (other parts from reference TRBV2 and TRBJ1-2): EPEVTQTPSHQVTQMGQEVILRCVPISNHLYFYWYRQILGQKVEFLVSFYNNEISEKSEIFDDQFSVERPDGSNFTLKIRSTKLEDSAMYFCASRNSSYGYTFGSGTRLTVV.

This clone was counted a single time. The chain couples TRBV9 to TRBJ1-3; no definite D call. Germline loops: CDR1 SGDLS, CDR2 YYNGEE. CDR3 size: 12 residues. V was trimmed by 0 bases and J by 2 bases, leaving 0 bases between them. CDR3 protein: CASSVAGNTIYF. CDR3 coding DNA: TGTGCCAGCAGCGTAGCTGGAAACACCATATATTTT.

The chain is built from TRBV15 and TRBJ1-2; no clear D. CDR1 is LNHNV, CDR2 YYDKDF, per germline (reference sequence). The CDR3 sequence is 14 residues long. The V gene lost 0 bases and the J gene lost 2 bases, with 7 bases spanning the gap. CDR3 sequence: CATSRDGRNYGYTF. CDR3 in DNA: TGTGCCACCAGCAGAGATGGACGGAACTATGGCTACACCTTC.

This clone occurred a few times. The genes are TRBV5-5 and TRBJ2-7, with D perhaps TRBD2 (6 bases). Per germline, CDR1 SGHKS and CDR2 YYEKEE (reference sequence). The V gene lost 0 bases and the J gene lost 3 bases, with 13 bases spanning the gap. There are 15 residues in the CDR3. This CDR3 reads CASSLDGGNYYEQYF. As DNA, the CDR3 is TGTGCCAGCAGCTTGGATGGGGGGAACTACTACGAGCAGTACTTC.

This clone is classed as medium-sized. The chain joins TRBV18 to TRBJ2-7; 8 nucleotides align to TRBD2. The CDR3 runs to 13 residues. J lost 7 bases, V lost 6 bases, and 8 bases had no gene match. In germline, CDR1 is KGHSH, CDR2 LQKENI. The CDR3 sequence is CASSPGGGTEQYF. The CDR3, as DNA: TGTGCCAGCTCTCCCGGGGGGGGTACAGAGCAGTACTTC. Filled out from reference TRBV18 and TRBJ2-7, the complete variable domain reads NAGVMQNPRHLVRRRGQEARLRCSPMKGHSHVYWYRQLPEEGLKFMVYLQKENIIDESGMPKERFSAEFPKEGPSILRIQQVVRGDSAAYFCASSPGGGTEQYFGPGTRLTVT.

V usage is TRBV5-1 and J usage is TRBJ1-1, with D possibly matching TRBD1 (6 bases). This CDR3 region has 14 residues. The ends were cut back, 3 bases at V and 4 bases at J, with 13 bases in the middle. Per the germline V gene, CDR1 is SGHRS and CDR2 is YFSETQ. In DNA, the CDR3 is TGCGCCAGCAGCTACCAGGGGAGGGGCACTGAAGCTTTCTTT. Translation gives CASSYQGRGTEAFF. Full variable domain (rest looked up from reference TRBV5-1 and TRBJ1-1): KAGVTQTPRYLIKTRGQQVTLSCSPISGHRSVSWYQQTPGQGLQFLFEYFSETQRNKGNFPGRFSGRQFSNSRSEMNVSTLELGDSALYLCASSYQGRGTEAFFGQGTRLTVV.

This chain joins TRBV21-1 and TRBJ2-1; the table names TRBD2, a call not compared with the DNA. TRBV21-1 is classified as a pseudogene. CDR3 length: 14 residues. CDR3 in amino acids: CASSIGLAGGEAFF. The CDR3, as DNA: TGTGCCAGCAGCATAGGACTAGCGGGAGGGGAGGCGTTCTTC.

The J gene is TRBJ1-1, the V gene TRBV9; the D is unclear. CDR1 SGDLS and CDR2 YYNGEE come from the germline V gene. V was pared by 4 bases and J by 2 bases, with 12 bases between. The CDR3 covers 14 residues. The CDR3 nucleotides are TGTGCCAGCAGCCCAACTTGGGGTAACACTGAAGCTTTCTTT. It yields the protein CASSPTWGNTEAFF.

V is TRBV13 and J is TRBJ2-3; 10 nucleotides align to TRBD2. CDR1 is PRHDT and CDR2 is FYEKMQ in the germline V gene (reference sequence). The CDR3 contains 14 residues. With V trimmed by 8 bases and J by 3 bases, 5 bases remained unmatched. The DNA of the CDR3 is TGTGCCAGCGCCACTAGCGGGATTACAGATACGCAGTATTTT. Its protein product is CASATSGITDTQYF.

The chain carries TRBV2 and TRBJ2-4, with 12 bases matching TRBD1. Germline V CDR1 and CDR2: SNHLY, FYNNEI. The CDR3 is 18 amino acids. V lost 6 bases and J lost 8; bases outside the gene matches: 17. The chain's CDR3 is CASRGPGTGGRGMDIQYF. The CDR3 coding sequence is TGTGCCAGCAGGGGACCCGGGACAGGGGGCAGGGGAATGGACATTCAGTACTTC.

The CDR3 DNA reads as TGTGCCAGCAGTGATCAAATACTAGCGGGGGTGTCCTACGAGCAGTACTTC. Translation gives CASSDQILAGVSYEQYF. The chain recombines TRBV2 with TRBJ2-7, with 11 bases identical to TRBD2. The ends lost 3 bases at V and 1 base at J; junction bases unmatched: 8. This CDR3 is built from 17 residues. Germline values: CDR1 SNHLY, CDR2 FYNNEI.